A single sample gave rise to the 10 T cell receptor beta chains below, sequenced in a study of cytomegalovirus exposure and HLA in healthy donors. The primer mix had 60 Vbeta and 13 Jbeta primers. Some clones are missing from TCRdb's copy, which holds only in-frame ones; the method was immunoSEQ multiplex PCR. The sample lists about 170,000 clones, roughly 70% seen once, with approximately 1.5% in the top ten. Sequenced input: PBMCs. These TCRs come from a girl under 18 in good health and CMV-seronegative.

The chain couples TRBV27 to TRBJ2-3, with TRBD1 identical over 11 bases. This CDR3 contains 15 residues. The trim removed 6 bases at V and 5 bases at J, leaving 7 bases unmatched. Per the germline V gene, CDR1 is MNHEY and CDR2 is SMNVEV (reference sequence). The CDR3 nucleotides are TGTGCCAGCAGCCCGGACAGGGGGCATCGAGATACGCAGTATTTT. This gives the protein CASSPDRGHRDTQYF.

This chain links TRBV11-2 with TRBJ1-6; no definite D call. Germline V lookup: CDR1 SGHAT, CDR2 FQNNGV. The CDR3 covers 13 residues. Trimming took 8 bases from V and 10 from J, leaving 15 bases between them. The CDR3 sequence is CASSREGLSPLHF. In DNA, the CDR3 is TGTGCCAGCTCTCGAGAGGGTTTATCACCCCTCCACTTT. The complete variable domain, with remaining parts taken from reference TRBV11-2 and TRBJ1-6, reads EAGVAQSPRYKIIEKRQSVAFWCNPISGHATLYWYQQILGQGPKLLIQFQNNGVVDDSQLPKDRFSAERLKGVDSTLKIQPAKLEDSAVYLCASSREGLSPLHFGNGTRLTVT.

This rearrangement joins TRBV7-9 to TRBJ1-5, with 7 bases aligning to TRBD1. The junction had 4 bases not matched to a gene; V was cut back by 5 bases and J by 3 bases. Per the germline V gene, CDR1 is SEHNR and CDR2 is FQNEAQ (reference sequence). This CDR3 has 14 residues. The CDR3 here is CASSRTGPNQPQHF. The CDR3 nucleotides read TGTGCCAGCAGCCGGACAGGTCCCAATCAGCCCCAGCATTTT.

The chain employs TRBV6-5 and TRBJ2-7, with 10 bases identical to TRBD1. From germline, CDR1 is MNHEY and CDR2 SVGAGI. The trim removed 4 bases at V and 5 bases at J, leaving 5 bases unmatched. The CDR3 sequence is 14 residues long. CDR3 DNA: TGTGCCAGCAGTTGGGGACAGGGGATCAACGAGCAGTACTTC. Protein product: CASSWGQGINEQYF.

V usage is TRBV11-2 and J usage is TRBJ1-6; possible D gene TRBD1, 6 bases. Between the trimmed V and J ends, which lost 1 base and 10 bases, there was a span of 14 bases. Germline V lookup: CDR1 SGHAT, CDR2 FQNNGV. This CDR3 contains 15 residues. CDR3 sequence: CASSLGIRQGSPLHF. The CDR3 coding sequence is TGTGCCAGCAGCTTAGGTATCAGGCAGGGGTCACCCCTCCACTTT. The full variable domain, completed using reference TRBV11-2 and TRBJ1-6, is EAGVAQSPRYKIIEKRQSVAFWCNPISGHATLYWYQQILGQGPKLLIQFQNNGVVDDSQLPKDRFSAERLKGVDSTLKIQPAKLEDSAVYLCASSLGIRQGSPLHFGNGTRLTVT.

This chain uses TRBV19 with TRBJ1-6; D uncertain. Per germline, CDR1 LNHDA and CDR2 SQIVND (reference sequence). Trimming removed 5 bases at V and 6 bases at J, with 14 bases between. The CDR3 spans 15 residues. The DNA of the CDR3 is TGTGCCAGTAGTGCAGTGGAGGGAGGTAATTCACCCCTCCACTTT. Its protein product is CASSAVEGGNSPLHF.

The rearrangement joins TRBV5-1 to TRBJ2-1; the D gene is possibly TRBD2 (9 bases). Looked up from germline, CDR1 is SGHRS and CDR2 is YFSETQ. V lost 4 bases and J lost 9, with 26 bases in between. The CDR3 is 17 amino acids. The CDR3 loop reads CASSGTGTSITGGEQFF. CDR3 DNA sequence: TGCGCCAGCAGCGGAACCGGGACTAGCATTACAGGGGGTGAGCAGTTCTTC.

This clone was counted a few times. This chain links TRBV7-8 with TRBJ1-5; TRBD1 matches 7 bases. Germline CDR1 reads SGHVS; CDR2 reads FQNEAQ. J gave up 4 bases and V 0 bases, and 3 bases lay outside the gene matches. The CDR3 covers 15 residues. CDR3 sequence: CASSLAEGANQPQHF. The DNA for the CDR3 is TGTGCCAGCAGCTTAGCGGAGGGGGCGAATCAGCCCCAGCATTTT.

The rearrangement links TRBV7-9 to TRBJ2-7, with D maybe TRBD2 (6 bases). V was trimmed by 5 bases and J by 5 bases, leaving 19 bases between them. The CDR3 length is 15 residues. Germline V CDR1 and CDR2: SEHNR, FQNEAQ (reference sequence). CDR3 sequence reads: CASSLRRGGSDEQYF. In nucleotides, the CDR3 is TGTGCCAGCAGCCTCCGCCGGGGAGGTAGCGACGAGCAGTACTTC. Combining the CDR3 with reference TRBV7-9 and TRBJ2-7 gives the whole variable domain DTGVSQNPRHKITKRGQNVTFRCDPISEHNRLYWYRQTLGQGPEFLTYFQNEAQLEKSRLLSDRFSAERPKGSFSTLEIQRTEQGDSAMYLCASSLRRGGSDEQYFGPGTRLTVT.

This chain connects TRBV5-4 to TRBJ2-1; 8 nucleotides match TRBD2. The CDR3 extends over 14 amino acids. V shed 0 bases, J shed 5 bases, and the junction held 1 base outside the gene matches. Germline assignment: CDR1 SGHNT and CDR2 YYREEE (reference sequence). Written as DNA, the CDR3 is TGTGCCAGCAGCTTGGCGGGGGGGAACAATGAGCAGTTCTTC. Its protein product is CASSLAGGNNEQFF.